The clone carrying this TCR beta chain has only a few counts. Its antigen is as yet unknown. The data belong to a study of cytomegalovirus exposure and HLA in healthy donors. Study conclusions and caveats: As was reported, the HLA-A and HLA-B alleles of most subjects were accurately predicted from TCR beta sequences. For TCR beta chains, V- and J-gene trimming was later linked to a missense DCLRE1C variant. Across donors, presence/absence analyses took sequencing depth to be roughly uniform. In a later analysis, HLA-associated TCR beta chains were more clonally expanded than equally common others.

There are 13 residues in the CDR3. The germline V gene has CDR1 SGHTA and CDR2 FQGNSA. V lost 3 bases to trimming and J lost 1 base, with 6 bases between them. This PCR relied on a set of 60 Vbeta primers and 13 Jbeta primers. Profiled with immunoSEQ multiplex PCR; TCRdb holds only in-frame clones, not every one. The sample has hundreds of thousands of clones; about 82% are singletons. Sequencing was performed on PBMCs. The chain joins TRBV7-2 to TRBJ2-5; D remains ambiguous. The receptor comes from a man aged 25-40 years in good health and CMV-seronegative. This CDR3 is CASSFTGQETQYF. For the CDR3, the DNA is TGTGCCAGCAGCTTCACCGGCCAAGAGACCCAGTACTTC.